These 5 T cell receptor beta chains came from one sample sequenced in a study of blood T cell repertoires in COVID-19. Sequencing was performed with immunoSEQ multiplex PCR; in TCRdb, only in-frame clones are kept and a portion is missing. The sample has about 180,000 clones, 80% to 90% seen once. The sequenced material came from peripheral blood. The source of these receptors is a man aged 60 to 75 with acute or convalescent COVID-19.

This chain joins TRBV3-1 (or the pseudogene TRBV3-2) and TRBJ1-3, with D possibly matching TRBD1 (5 bases). The V and J ends lost 4 bases and 2 bases respectively, with 12 bases between them. Germline loops: CDR1 LGHDT, CDR2 YNNKEL (reference sequence). The CDR3 extends over 15 amino acids. CDR3 sequence: CASSLASGAGNTIYF. The CDR3 DNA follows: TGTGCCAGCAGCCTAGCTTCGGGGGCTGGAAACACCATATATTTT.

The chain is built from TRBV5-1 and TRBJ2-1; D gene unclear. V was pared by 4 bases and J by 10 bases, with 9 bases between. The CDR3 has 11 amino acids. Germline V gene data show CDR1 as SGHRS and CDR2 as YFSETQ. Here the CDR3 DNA reads TGCGCCAGCAGCGGCGAAGCGGAGCAGTTCTTC. Its translation is CASSGEAEQFF.

The gene calls are TRBV5-4 and TRBJ1-2; 9 bases are shared with TRBD1. The CDR3 length is 17 residues. V shed 4 bases and J 2 bases; nucleotides not matched to a gene: 12. Germline loops: CDR1 SGHNT, CDR2 YYREEE (reference sequence). The CDR3 sequence is CASSPHTGTGTNYGYTF. DNA of the CDR3: TGTGCCAGCAGCCCACACACCGGGACAGGGACCAACTATGGCTACACCTTC.

Points on this clone: In the same sample, other DNA sequences code for this CDR3. The J gene is TRBJ2-7, the V gene TRBV5-1; 15 positions agree with TRBD2. This CDR3 region has 16 residues. Trimming cost V 0 bases and J 5 bases; bases outside gene matches: 3. The germline V gene encodes CDR1 SGHRS and CDR2 YFSETQ. In DNA, the CDR3 is TGCGCCAGCAGCTTGGGGACTAGCGGGAGGGGCCACGAGCAGTACTTC. Translating it yields CASSLGTSGRGHEQYF.

This chain connects TRBV6-5 to TRBJ2-3; D possibly corresponds to TRBD1 (5 bases). Deletions cut 5 bases from V and 3 bases from J, with 15 bases between. Germline-derived CDR1 and CDR2 are MNHEY and SVGAGI. The CDR3 spans 15 residues. Here the CDR3 reads CASSPPGRLTDTQYF. DNA of the CDR3: TGTGCCAGCAGTCCCCCAGGGCGGTTGACAGATACGCAGTATTTT.